The 27 T cell receptor beta chains in this list originate from one sample, sequenced in a study of tumor-infiltrating lymphocytes in primary liver carcinoma. Joint extraction of RNA and DNA used roughly 19-32 mg of bulk tissue that was unsorted. Using a constant-region primer together with ProtoScript II reverse transcriptase, TCR beta cDNA was made from approximately 0.55 ug of total RNA. Nested multiplex PCR, run for three rounds with slightly modified ARM-PCR, yielded TCR beta libraries. Both of the initial two PCR rounds ran for approximately 11 cycles and employed TRBV1-TRBV30 forward primers alongside a C-beta reverse primer. Each CDR3 protein is one row after TCRdb ran MiXCR on the multiplex PCR reads. Of around 26,000 distinct CDR3 sequences in the sample, around 78% were seen once. The specimen sequenced was liver tumor tissue from sampling region 3. Indicated subset: tumor region T3, left-lateral pole. These receptors were obtained from a man aged 35-49 years with primary liver carcinoma and hepatitis B virus infection.

As regards this clonotype: At one end, the junction sequence differs from germline, possibly due to a read error. V usage is TRBV11-2 and J usage is TRBJ2-2; tentatively, D is TRBD2 (6 bases). From germline, CDR1 is SGHAT and CDR2 FQNNGV. The CDR3 covers 17 residues. For the CDR3, the DNA is TGTGCCAGCGGCTTAGTATTAGGAGGGGCGAACACTGGGGAGCCGTTTTTT. Its translation is CASGLVLGGANTGEPFF.

Concerning this clonotype itself: The conserved final phenylalanine or tryptophan is absent from the CDR3, which likely points to a read error. The rearrangement links TRBV29-1 to TRBJ2-1, with 9 bases aligning to TRBD1. TRBJ2-7 matches the DNA end more closely, so the J call is doubtful. This CDR3 contains 12 residues. CDR1 is SQVTM, CDR2 ANQGSEA, per germline. The CDR3 loop is CSVRQGGNEQYS. Written as DNA, the CDR3 is TGCAGTGTGCGACAGGGGGGGAATGAGCAGTACTCC.

This clonotype was recorded a few times. Without the conserved terminal phenylalanine or tryptophan, this CDR3 likely stems from a read error. This chain joins TRBV12-3 or TRBV12-4 and TRBJ1-6, with D hard to call. There are 12 residues in the CDR3. V dropped 9 bases and J dropped 7 bases, with 10 bases sitting between them. In DNA form, the CDR3 reads TGTGCCAGTGGTTTAAAGAATTCACCCCTCCACTTG. Encoded protein: CASGLKNSPLHL.

This clonotype has a handful of counts. The chain employs TRBV11-2 and TRBJ2-7, with TRBD1 identical over 11 bases. The CDR3 is 15 amino acids. With 5 bases clipped from V and 10 bases from J, the junction kept 13 bases outside the gene matches. The germline CDR1 and CDR2 sequences are SGHAT and FQNNGV. Written as DNA, the CDR3 is TGTGCCAGCAGCAGGGGACAGGGGGTTGTGCATGAACAGTACTTC. It codes for CASSRGQGVVHEQYF.

This clonotype was seen at least ten times. The rearrangement links TRBV4-1 to TRBJ2-2; 15 bases are shared with TRBD2. The CDR3 has 20 residues. Germline CDR1 MGHRA, CDR2 YSYEKL. With 7 bases clipped from V and 1 base from J, the junction kept 13 bases outside the gene matches. CDR3: CASTPRGLAGGGGNTGELFF. DNA of the CDR3: TGCGCCAGCACCCCAAGAGGACTAGCGGGAGGGGGGGGGAACACCGGGGAGCTGTTTTTT.

Regarding this clonotype: The junction does not match germline at one end; this may be a read error. This chain joins TRBV7-9 and TRBJ2-1, with D possibly called TRBD1 or TRBD2 (5 bases each). The CDR3 length is 17 residues. Germline V lookup: CDR1 SEHNR, CDR2 FQNEAQ (reference sequence). This chain's CDR3 is CASNLPYQGPKTNGQFF. CDR3 bases: TGTGCCAGCAACTTACCATATCAGGGACCTAAAACAAATGGGCAGTTCTTC.

In its sample, this clonotype was seen a few times. One base away lies a much larger clone, so this may be a sequencing read error. V usage is TRBV29-1 and J usage is TRBJ2-7, with D perhaps TRBD1 (5 bases). The CDR3 covers 12 residues. Germline V gene lookup returns CDR1 SQVTM and CDR2 ANQGSEA. DNA for the CDR3: TGCAGCGTACAGGACGACACGATGGAGCAGTGCTTC. Translated, it gives CSVQDDTMEQCF.

Turning to this clonotype: The junction shows a germline mismatch at one end, possibly a read error. The V and J genes are TRBV7-9 and TRBJ2-1; tentative D call: TRBD2 (5 bases). CDR3 length: 17 residues. The V gene's germline CDR1 is SEHNR and CDR2 FQNEAQ (reference sequence). DNA for the CDR3: TGTACCAGCGGCTTACCATATCATGGGCCTAAAACAAATAAGCAGTTCTTC. Amino acids: CTSGLPYHGPKTNKQFF.

This clonotype was observed at least ten times. The gene calls are TRBV9 and TRBJ2-3, with D perhaps assigned TRBD1 or TRBD2 (6 bases each). Germline-derived CDR1 and CDR2 are SGDLS and YYNGEE. The V and J ends lost 3 bases and 0 bases respectively, with 8 bases between them. The CDR3 loop spans 14 amino acids. The CDR3 here is CASSEGGSTDTQYF. In DNA, the CDR3 is TGTGCCAGCAGCGAGGGGGGAAGCACAGATACGCAGTATTTT.

As regards this clonotype: Its ends do not fully match the called genes, so a read error is possible. The chain carries TRBV5-4 and TRBJ2-7; TRBD1 might be the D (6 bases). Germline CDR1 SGHNT, CDR2 YYREEE (reference sequence). The CDR3 sequence is 15 residues long. The chain's CDR3 is CASNLDSGTLYEQYF. CDR3 coding DNA: TGTGCCAGCAACTTGGACAGTGGGACCCTCTACGAGCAGTACTTC.

As regards this clonotype: Compared with germline, one end of the junction differs, possibly owing to a read error. The gene calls are TRBV12-3 or TRBV12-4 and TRBJ2-2; D unclear. This CDR3 region has 17 residues. CDR3 in amino acids: CASGFRPLSTQTGELLF. CDR3 in DNA: TGTGCCAGCGGTTTCCGGCCACTTTCTACCCAGACCGGAGAGCTGTTATTT.

Concerning this clonotype: A junction end diverges from the germline sequence, so it may reflect a read error. CDR3 sequence reads: CGGSEATSGRGREPFF. Written as DNA, the CDR3 is TGTGGCGGCAGTGAAGCGACTAGCGGGAGGGGGCGGGAGCCGTTCTTC. The chain joins TRBV6-1 to TRBJ2-1; TRBD2 matches at 14 bases. The CDR3 extends over 16 amino acids. Germline V gene data show CDR1 as MNHNS and CDR2 as SASEGT.

This clonotype has at least ten counts. The chain combines TRBV7-3 with TRBJ2-1, with 8 positions matching TRBD2. The junction had 4 bases not matched to a gene; V was cut back by 6 bases and J by 0 bases. CDR1 and CDR2 from the germline V gene are SGHTA and FQGTGA. There are 15 residues in the CDR3. The CDR3 nucleotides are TGTGCCAGCAGTTTCGCGGGAGGCTCCTACAATGAGCAGTTCTTC. Its protein is CASSFAGGSYNEQFF.

As to this clonotype: Its ends do not fully match the called genes, so a read error is possible. The chain employs TRBV11-1 and TRBJ2-3, with 9 bases fitting TRBD2. The germline V gene has CDR1 SGHAT and CDR2 FQDESV (reference sequence). CDR3 length: 15 residues. The CDR3 here is CASSLIAGASDTLNF. DNA of the CDR3: TGTGCCAGCAGCTTAATAGCGGGAGCTTCAGATACGCTGAATTTT.

A note on this clonotype: One base away lies a much larger clone, so this may be a sequencing read error. The rearrangement joins TRBV2 to TRBJ2-3; 11 bases line up with TRBD2. Germline CDR1 and CDR2: SNHLY and FYNNEI. The CDR3 sequence is 17 residues long. V shed 2 bases, J shed 2 bases, and the junction held 6 bases outside the gene matches. CDR3 sequence (DNA): TGTGCCAGCAGTGAAACCTTAGCGGGAGGGGACACAGATACGCAGTATTTT. Protein product: CASSETLAGGDTDTQYF.

As for this clonotype: The CDR3 does not close with the conserved phenylalanine or tryptophan, likely indicating a read error. The V gene is TRBV10-2, the J gene TRBJ1-1; D ambiguous. This CDR3 is built from 14 residues. Germline loops: CDR1 WSHSY, CDR2 SAAADI. Trimming took 9 bases from V and 1 from J, leaving 15 bases between them. The CDR3 DNA is TGCGCCAGTAAATCAGGTACAAGGAACACTGAAGCTTTCTTA. This translates into CASKSGTRNTEAFL.

Regarding this clonotype: With a much larger clone just one base away, this may be a read error. This chain's CDR3 is CSARGLAGDYNEQFF. The CDR3 DNA reads TGCAGTGCTAGAGGTCTAGCGGGAGACTACAATGAGCAGTTCTTC. V and J are TRBV20-1 and TRBJ2-1; TRBD2 matches at 10 bases. Losses at the gene ends were 1 base for V and 3 bases for J; bases not matched to a gene: 3. Germline V gene sequence: CDR1 DFQATT, CDR2 SNEGSKA (reference sequence). CDR3 length: 15 amino acids.

Of note for this clonotype: The CDR3 end shows no conserved phenylalanine or tryptophan, and so a read error is likely. The CDR3 bases are TGTGCCAGCAGTTTAACGGTTGAGGAGACCCAGTACTTG. Translated: CASSLTVEETQYL. The chain has TRBV12-3 or TRBV12-4 and TRBJ2-5; D uncertain. CDR3 length equals 13 residues. V was cut by 2 bases and J by 5 bases, with 9 bases left in between.

A remark on this clonotype: A much larger clone sits a single nucleotide away, making a read error possible. The V gene is TRBV4-1, the J gene TRBJ1-2, with D uncertain. With 7 bases removed from V and 8 bases from J, the gap between germline ends came to 5 bases. Germline assignment: CDR1 MGHRA and CDR2 YSYEKL. This CDR3 is 9 amino acids long. The CDR3 DNA is TGCGCCAGCATACCGGGCTACACCTTC. Protein product: CASIPGYTF.

As for this clonotype: In this CDR3 the conserved last residue, phenylalanine or tryptophan, is missing, so a read error is likely. The chain recombines TRBV6-2 or TRBV6-3 with TRBJ2-7; TRBD2 aligns across 10 bases. The CDR3 sequence is 16 residues long. CDR1 is MNHEY and CDR2 is SVGEGT in the germline V gene. The CDR3 here is CASSPPGLARSYEQYL. The CDR3 bases are TGTGCCAGCAGTCCCCCGGGACTAGCGCGCTCCTACGAACAGTACTTA.

In the case of this clonotype: This clone may be a read error of a much larger clone one base away. The chain uses TRBV27 and TRBJ1-5; D unresolved. This CDR3 has 13 amino acids. Per germline, CDR1 MNHEY and CDR2 SMNVEV (reference sequence). Trimming removed 9 bases at V and 1 base at J, with 10 bases between. The DNA of the CDR3 is TGTGCCAGGTCTTCAGGAAGCAATCAGCCCCAGCATTTT. Protein product: CARSSGSNQPQHF.

This chain links TRBV6-2 or TRBV6-3 with TRBJ2-7; no definite D call. CDR1 and CDR2 from the germline V gene are MNHEY and SVGEGT. There are 15 residues in the CDR3. V was trimmed by 6 bases and J by 6 bases, leaving 21 bases between them. The CDR3 region is CASSYHLDRAFEQYF. The DNA for the CDR3 is TGTGCCAGCAGCTACCATTTAGATAGGGCATTCGAGCAGTACTTC.

With regard to this clonotype: Relative to the germline gene, one junction end is altered; a read error may explain this. This chain joins TRBV6-5 and TRBJ2-1, with 9 positions matching TRBD1. Germline V CDR1 and CDR2: MNHEY, SVGAGI. The CDR3 is 13 amino acids. The chain's CDR3 is CTSSGQGNNEQLF. Here the CDR3 DNA reads TGTACCAGCAGTGGACAGGGGAACAATGAGCAGCTCTTC.

This clonotype is classed as medium-sized (0.01 to 0.1%). V and J are TRBV6-2 or TRBV6-3 and TRBJ1-1; TRBD1 aligns across 8 bases. This CDR3 has 16 amino acids. V lost 6 bases and J lost 1; bases outside the gene matches: 10. Germline values: CDR1 MNHEY, CDR2 SVGEGT. CDR3 bases: TGTGCCAGCAGCCTCAACCTACAGGGGGAGAACACTGAAGCTTTCTTT. This sequence encodes CASSLNLQGENTEAFF.

A word on this clonotype: The junction shows a germline mismatch at one end, possibly a read error. The CDR3 is CAWMARAEGSETQYF. The CDR3 coding sequence is TGTGCTTGGATGGCAAGGGCTGAGGGTTCAGAGACCCAGTACTTC. The rearrangement links TRBV30 to TRBJ2-5; D is perhaps TRBD2 (5 bases). Germline values: CDR1 GTSNPN, CDR2 SVGIG (reference sequence). The CDR3 has 15 amino acids.

V is TRBV29-1 and J is TRBJ2-5; 7 bases are a match to TRBD1. The CDR3 is 13 amino acids. Germline CDR1 SQVTM, CDR2 ANQGSEA. Here the CDR3 DNA reads TGCGACGGACTCACACAGGGGATGGAGACCCAGTACTTC. Translation gives CDGLTQGMETQYF.

The chain combines TRBV13 with TRBJ2-1; TRBD1 matches 8 bases. Looked up from germline, CDR1 is PRHDT and CDR2 is FYEKMQ (reference sequence). The CDR3 is 16 residues long. With 6 bases clipped from V and 2 bases from J, the junction kept 9 bases outside the gene matches. For the CDR3, the DNA is TGTGCCAGCAGATTACGACAGGGGACCCCCTACAATGAGCAGTTCTTC. Its translation: CASRLRQGTPYNEQFF.